This T cell receptor beta chain was recorded in a study of T cells in Graves' hyperthyroidism and ophthalmopathy. Study conclusions and caveats: In validation, the model predicted ophthalmopathy. These predictions came a median 6.5 months before onset.

TCR beta CDR3 regions were amplified from RNA transcripts. The HTBI primer set drove a first-round RT-PCR of the TCR CDR3. Each CDR3 protein gets one entry after TCRdb re-called the multiplex PCR reads with MiXCR. The sample lists about 500,000 distinct CDR3 sequences; roughly 15% were seen once. CDR1 is DFQATT and CDR2 is SNEGSKA in the germline V gene (reference sequence). The length of the CDR3 is 16 residues. V shed 5 bases, J shed 2 bases, and the junction held 10 bases outside the gene matches. Fresh peripheral blood, 8 to 10 ml of it, supplied the PBMCs. This clonotype was counted many times. Its antigen is not known.

This chain joins TRBV20-1 and TRBJ2-3; 10 nucleotides line up with TRBD2. The sequenced sample consisted of blood. The clonotype was recovered from a woman in her twenties or thirties with Graves' ophthalmopathy. CDR3 amino acids: CSAPEVLAGVTDTQYF. CDR3 in DNA: TGCAGTGCTCCAGAGGTTCTAGCGGGAGTCACAGATACGCAGTATTTT.